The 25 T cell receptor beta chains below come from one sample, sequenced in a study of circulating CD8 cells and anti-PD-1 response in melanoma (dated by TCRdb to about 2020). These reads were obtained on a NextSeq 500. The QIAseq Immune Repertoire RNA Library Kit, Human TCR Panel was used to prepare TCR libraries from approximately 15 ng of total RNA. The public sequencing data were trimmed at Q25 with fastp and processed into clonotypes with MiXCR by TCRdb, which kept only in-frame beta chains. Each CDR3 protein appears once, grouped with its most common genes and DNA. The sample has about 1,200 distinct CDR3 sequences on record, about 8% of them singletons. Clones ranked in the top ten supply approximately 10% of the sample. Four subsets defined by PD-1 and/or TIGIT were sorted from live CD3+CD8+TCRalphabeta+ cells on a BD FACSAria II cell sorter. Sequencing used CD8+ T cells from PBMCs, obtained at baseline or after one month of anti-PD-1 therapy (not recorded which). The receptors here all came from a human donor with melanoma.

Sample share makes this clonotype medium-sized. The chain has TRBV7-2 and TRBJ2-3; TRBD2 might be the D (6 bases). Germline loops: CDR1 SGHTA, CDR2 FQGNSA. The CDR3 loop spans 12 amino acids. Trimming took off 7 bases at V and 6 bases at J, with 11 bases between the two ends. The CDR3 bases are TGTGCCAGCATCCTTGGGGGGGATACGCAGTATTTT. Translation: CASILGGDTQYF. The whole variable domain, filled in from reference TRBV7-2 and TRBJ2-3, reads GAGVSQSPSNKVTEKGKDVELRCDPISGHTALYWYRQSLGQGLEFLIYFQGNSAPDKSGLPSDRFSAERTGGSVSTLTIQRTQQEDSAVYLCASILGGDTQYFGPGTRLTVL.

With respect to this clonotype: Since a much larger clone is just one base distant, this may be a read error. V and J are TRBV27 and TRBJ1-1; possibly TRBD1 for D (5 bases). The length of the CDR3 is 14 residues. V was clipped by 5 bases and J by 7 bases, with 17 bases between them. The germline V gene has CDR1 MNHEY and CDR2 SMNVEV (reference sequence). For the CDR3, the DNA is TGTGCCAGCAGTACCCGCTACGGGGCCTTTGAAGCTTTCTTT. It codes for CASSTRYGAFEAFF.

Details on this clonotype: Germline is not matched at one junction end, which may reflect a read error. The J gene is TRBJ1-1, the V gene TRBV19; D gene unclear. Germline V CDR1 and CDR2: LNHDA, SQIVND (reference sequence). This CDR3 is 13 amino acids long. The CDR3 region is CASSIGGPTGAFF. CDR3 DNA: TGTGCCAGTAGTATCGGAGGACCCACTGGAGCTTTCTTT.

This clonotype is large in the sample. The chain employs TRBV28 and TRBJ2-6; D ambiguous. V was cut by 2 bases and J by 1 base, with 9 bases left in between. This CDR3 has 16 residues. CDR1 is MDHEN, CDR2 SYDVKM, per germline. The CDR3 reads CASSLGGLSGANVLTF. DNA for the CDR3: TGTGCCAGCAGTTTAGGTGGGCTGTCTGGGGCCAACGTCCTGACTTTC.

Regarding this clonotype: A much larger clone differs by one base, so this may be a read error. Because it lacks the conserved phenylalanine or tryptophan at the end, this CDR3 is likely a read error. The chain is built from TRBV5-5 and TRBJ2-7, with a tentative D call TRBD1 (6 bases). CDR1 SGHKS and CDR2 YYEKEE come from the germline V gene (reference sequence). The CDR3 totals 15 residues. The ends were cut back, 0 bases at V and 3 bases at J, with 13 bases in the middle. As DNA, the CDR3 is TGTGCCAGCAGCTTGGAGCAGGGGATAGTCTACGAGCAGTACCTC. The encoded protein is CASSLEQGIVYEQYL.

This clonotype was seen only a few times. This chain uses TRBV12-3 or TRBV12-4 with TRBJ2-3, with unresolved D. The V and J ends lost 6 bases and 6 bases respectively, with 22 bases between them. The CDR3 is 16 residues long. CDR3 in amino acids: CASSQRGRPTPDTQYF. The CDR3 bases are TGTGCCAGCAGCCAGCGCGGACGACCCACCCCCGATACGCAGTATTTT.

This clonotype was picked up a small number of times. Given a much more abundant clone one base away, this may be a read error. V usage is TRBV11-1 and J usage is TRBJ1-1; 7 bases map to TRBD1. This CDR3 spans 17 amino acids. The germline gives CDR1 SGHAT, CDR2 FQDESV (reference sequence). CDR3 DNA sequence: TGTGCCAGCAGCTTCTTGCGACAGGGAAGCATGAACACTGAAGTTTTCTTT. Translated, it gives CASSFLRQGSMNTEVFF. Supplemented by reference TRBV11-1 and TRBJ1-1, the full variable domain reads EAEVAQSPRYKITEKSQAVAFWCDPISGHATLYWYRQILGQGPELLVQFQDESVVDDSQLPKDRFSAERLKGVDSTLKIQPAELGDSAMYLCASSFLRQGSMNTEVFFGQGTRLTVV.

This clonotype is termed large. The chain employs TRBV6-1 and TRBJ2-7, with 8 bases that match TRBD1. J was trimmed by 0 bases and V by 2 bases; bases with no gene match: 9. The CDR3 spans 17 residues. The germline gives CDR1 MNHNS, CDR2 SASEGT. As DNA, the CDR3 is TGTGCCAGCAGTGAATCCCCTTACAGGGGGGTCTCCTACGAGCAGTACTTC. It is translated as CASSESPYRGVSYEQYF.

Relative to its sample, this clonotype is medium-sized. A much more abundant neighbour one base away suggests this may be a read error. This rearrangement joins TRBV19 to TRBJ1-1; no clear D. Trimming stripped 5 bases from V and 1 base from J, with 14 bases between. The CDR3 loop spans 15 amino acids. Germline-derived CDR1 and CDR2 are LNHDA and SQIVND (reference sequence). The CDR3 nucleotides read TGTGCCAGTAGTCCCGCCGGAGGGTGGAACACTGAAGCTTTCTTT. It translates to CASSPAGGWNTEAFF.

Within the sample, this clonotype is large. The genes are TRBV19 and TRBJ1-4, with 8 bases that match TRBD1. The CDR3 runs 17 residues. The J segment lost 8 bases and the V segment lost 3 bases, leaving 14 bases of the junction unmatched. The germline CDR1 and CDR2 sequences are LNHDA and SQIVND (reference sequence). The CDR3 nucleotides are TGTGCCAGTAGTATGAACGGACAGGGCCCAGTAACGGAAAAACTGTTTTTT. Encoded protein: CASSMNGQGPVTEKLFF. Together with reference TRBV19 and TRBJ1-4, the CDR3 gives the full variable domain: DGGITQSPKYLFRKEGQNVTLSCEQNLNHDAMYWYRQDPGQGLRLIYYSQIVNDFQKGDIAEGYSVSREKKESFPLTVTSAQKNPTAFYLCASSMNGQGPVTEKLFFGSGTQLSVL.

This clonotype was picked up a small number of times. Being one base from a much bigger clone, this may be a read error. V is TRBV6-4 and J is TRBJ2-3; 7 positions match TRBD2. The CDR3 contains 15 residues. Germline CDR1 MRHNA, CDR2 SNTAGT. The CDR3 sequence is CASSEGGGETDTQCF. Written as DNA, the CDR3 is TGTGCCAGCAGTGAAGGCGGGGGTGAGACGGATACGCAGTGTTTT.

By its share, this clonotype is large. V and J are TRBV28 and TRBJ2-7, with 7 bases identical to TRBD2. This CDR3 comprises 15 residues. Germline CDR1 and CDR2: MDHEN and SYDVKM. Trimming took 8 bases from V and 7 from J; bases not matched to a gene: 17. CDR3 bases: TGTGCCAGCGGCCCCACCGGGACTATTCCTTTGGAGCAGTACTTC. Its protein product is CASGPTGTIPLEQYF.

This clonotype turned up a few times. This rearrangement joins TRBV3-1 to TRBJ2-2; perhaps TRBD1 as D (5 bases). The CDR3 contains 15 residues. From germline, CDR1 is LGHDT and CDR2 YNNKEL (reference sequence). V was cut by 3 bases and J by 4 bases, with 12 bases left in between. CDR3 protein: CASSQWGTSTGELFF. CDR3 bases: TGTGCCAGCAGCCAGTGGGGCACCAGCACCGGGGAGCTGTTTTTT.

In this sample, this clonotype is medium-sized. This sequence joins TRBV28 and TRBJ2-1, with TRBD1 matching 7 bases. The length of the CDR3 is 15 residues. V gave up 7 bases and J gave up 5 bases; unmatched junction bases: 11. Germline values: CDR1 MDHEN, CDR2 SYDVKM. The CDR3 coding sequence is TGTGCCAGCACTCGGCAGGGGGAACTACACAATGAGCAGTTCTTC. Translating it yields CASTRQGELHNEQFF.

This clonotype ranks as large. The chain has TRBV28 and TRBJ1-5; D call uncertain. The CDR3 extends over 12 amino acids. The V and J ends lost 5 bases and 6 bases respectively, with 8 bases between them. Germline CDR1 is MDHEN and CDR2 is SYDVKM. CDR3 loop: CASSPYSQPQHF. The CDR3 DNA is TGTGCCAGCAGTCCTTATAGTCAGCCCCAGCATTTT.

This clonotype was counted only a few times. CDR3 amino acids: CASSSGNVWEDEQFF. Written as DNA, the CDR3 is TGTGCCAGCAGCTCGGGCAATGTGTGGGAGGATGAGCAGTTCTTC. This chain links TRBV7-2 with TRBJ2-1; weak D call: TRBD2 (6 bases). V was pared by 4 bases and J by 8 bases, with 18 bases between. The CDR3 has 15 amino acids. Germline CDR1 and CDR2: SGHTA and FQGNSA.

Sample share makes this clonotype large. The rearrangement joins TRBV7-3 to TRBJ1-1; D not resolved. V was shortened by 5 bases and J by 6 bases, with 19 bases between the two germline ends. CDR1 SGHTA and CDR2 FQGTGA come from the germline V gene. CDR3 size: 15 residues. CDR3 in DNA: TGTGCCAGCAGCCACCGGCCGGACGGGATGGCTGAAGCTTTCTTT. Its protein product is CASSHRPDGMAEAFF.

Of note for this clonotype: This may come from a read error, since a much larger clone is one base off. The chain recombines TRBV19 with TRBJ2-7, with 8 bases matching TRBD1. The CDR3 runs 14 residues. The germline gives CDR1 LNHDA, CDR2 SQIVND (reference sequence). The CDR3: CAGSITGGIYEQYF. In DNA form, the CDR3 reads TGTGCCGGTAGTATTACAGGGGGTATCTACGAGCAGTACTTC.

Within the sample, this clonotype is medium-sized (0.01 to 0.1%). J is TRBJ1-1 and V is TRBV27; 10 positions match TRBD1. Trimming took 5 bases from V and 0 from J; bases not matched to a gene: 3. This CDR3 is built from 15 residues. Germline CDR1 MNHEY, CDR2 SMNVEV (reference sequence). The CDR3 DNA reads TGTGCCAGCAGTCCGACAGGGGGCCTGAACACTGAAGCTTTCTTT. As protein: CASSPTGGLNTEAFF.

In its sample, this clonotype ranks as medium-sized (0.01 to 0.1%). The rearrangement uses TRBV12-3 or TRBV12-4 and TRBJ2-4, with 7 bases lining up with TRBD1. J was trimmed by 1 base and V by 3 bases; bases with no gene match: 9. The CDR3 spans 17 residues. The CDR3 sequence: CASSFEGQLRAKNIQYF. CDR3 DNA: TGTGCCAGCAGTTTCGAGGGACAGCTGAGGGCCAAAAACATTCAGTACTTC.

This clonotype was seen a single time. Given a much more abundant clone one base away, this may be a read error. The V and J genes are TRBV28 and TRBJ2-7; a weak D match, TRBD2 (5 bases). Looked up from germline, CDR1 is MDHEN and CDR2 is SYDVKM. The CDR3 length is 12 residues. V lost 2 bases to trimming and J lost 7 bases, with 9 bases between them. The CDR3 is CASSLGSWEQYF. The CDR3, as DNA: TGTGCCAGCAGTTTAGGGAGCTGGGAGCAGTACTTC.

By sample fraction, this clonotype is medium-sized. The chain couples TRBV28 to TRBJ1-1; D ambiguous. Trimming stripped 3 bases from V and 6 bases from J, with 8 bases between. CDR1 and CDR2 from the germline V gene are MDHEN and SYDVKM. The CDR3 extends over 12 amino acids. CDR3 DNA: TGTGCCAGCAGTTTCGCCCGTCCTGAAGCTTTCTTT. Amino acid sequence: CASSFARPEAFF.

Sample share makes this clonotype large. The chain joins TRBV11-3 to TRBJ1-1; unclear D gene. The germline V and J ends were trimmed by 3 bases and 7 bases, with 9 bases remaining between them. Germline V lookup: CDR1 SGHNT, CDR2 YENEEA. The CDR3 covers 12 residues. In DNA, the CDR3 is TGTGCCAGCAGCTTCGCCGGGGATGAAGCTTTCTTT. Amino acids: CASSFAGDEAFF.

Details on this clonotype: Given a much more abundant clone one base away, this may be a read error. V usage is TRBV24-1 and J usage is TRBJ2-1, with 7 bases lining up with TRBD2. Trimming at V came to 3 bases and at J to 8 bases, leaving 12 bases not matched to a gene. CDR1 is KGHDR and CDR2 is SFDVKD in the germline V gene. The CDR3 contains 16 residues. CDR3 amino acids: CATSDVAGRQRDEQFF. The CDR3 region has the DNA TGTGCCACCAGTGATGTAGCGGGCAGGCAAAGGGATGAGCAGTTCTTC.

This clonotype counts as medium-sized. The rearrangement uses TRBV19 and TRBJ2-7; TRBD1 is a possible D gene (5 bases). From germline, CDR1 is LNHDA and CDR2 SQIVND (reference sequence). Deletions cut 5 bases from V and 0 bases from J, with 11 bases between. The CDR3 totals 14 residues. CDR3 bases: TGTGCCAGTAGTCCCAGGGTCAGCTCCTACGAGCAGTACTTC. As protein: CASSPRVSSYEQYF.